Below are 12 T cell receptor beta chains sequenced from a single sample in a study of blood T cells in healthy people across ages. A second PCR, run for roughly 7 to 11 cycles, used a sample-barcoded 5' primer plus a J-beta primer mix. MiXCR, applied by TCRdb to the 5' RACE reads, yields one record per CDR3 protein. Of 900,000 to 950,000 distinct CDR3 sequences detected, 25% to 35% appear once; the ten largest clones hold about 10%. This sample also appeared in a second study, on T cells of mothers and their children.

Material: blood. These receptors were obtained from a woman aged 40 to 50 in good health.

This clonotype was counted at least ten times. The chain employs TRBV6-2 or TRBV6-3 and TRBJ2-5, with 7 positions matching TRBD2. V shed 10 bases and J 5 bases; nucleotides not matched to a gene: 7. Per germline, CDR1 MNHEY and CDR2 SVGEGT. The CDR3 runs to 12 residues. CDR3 DNA: TGTGCCACCAAGGCGGGGGATGAGACCCAGTACTTC. It is translated as CATKAGDETQYF.

V and J are TRBV12-3 or TRBV12-4 and TRBJ2-7; no clear D gene. The CDR3 totals 14 residues. With 7 bases removed from V and 0 bases from J, the gap between germline ends came to 13 bases. Here the CDR3 reads CASTLDRSSYEQYF. The CDR3 DNA reads TGTGCCAGCACCTTGGACCGGAGCTCCTACGAGCAGTACTTC.

The chain carries TRBV7-6 and TRBJ2-1; 9 nucleotides line up with TRBD2. The CDR3 has 16 residues. Germline V gene sequence: CDR1 SGHVS, CDR2 FNYEAQ. The ends lost 1 base at V and 7 bases at J; junction bases unmatched: 8. The CDR3 sequence: CASSLESGGYGNEQFF. The CDR3 DNA sequence: TGTGCCAGCAGCTTAGAGAGCGGGGGGTATGGTAATGAGCAGTTCTTC.

A few counts support this clonotype. The chain uses TRBV28 and TRBJ1-6; TRBD1 agrees at 12 bases. Germline-derived CDR1 and CDR2 are MDHEN and SYDVKM. V was clipped by 6 bases and J by 6 bases; unmatched bases: 6. The CDR3 is 16 residues long. In nucleotides, the CDR3 is TGTGCCAGCAGCCTAGGGACAGGGGGCCTTAATTCACCCCTCCACTTT. Amino acids: CASSLGTGGLNSPLHF. The full variable domain, its missing parts supplied by reference TRBV28 and TRBJ1-6, is DVKVTQSSRYLVKRTGEKVFLECVQDMDHENMFWYRQDPGLGLRLIYFSYDVKMKEKGDIPEGYSVSREKKERFSLILESASTNQTSMYLCASSLGTGGLNSPLHFGNGTRLTVT.

This clonotype was counted only a few times. The chain recombines TRBV20-1 with TRBJ1-1; D is possibly TRBD1 (5 bases). Germline CDR1 is DFQATT and CDR2 is SNEGSKA (reference sequence). The CDR3 totals 14 residues. Trimming took 6 bases from V and 5 from J, leaving 19 bases between them. CDR3 coding DNA: TGCAGTGCCCACCCCGGGCAGGGAAGAACTGAAGCTTTCTTT. Its translation is CSAHPGQGRTEAFF.

The rearrangement joins TRBV20-1 to TRBJ1-1; 10 nucleotides agree with TRBD1. This CDR3 is built from 17 residues. Germline CDR1 DFQATT, CDR2 SNEGSKA (reference sequence). V lost 0 bases to trimming and J lost 5 bases; unmatched junction nucleotides: 12. The CDR3 DNA follows: TGCAGTGCTAGAGATTCCCAGGCGGGACAGGGGATTACTGAAGCTTTCTTT. Its protein product is CSARDSQAGQGITEAFF.

This chain joins TRBV6-5 and TRBJ2-3; TRBD1 agrees at 8 bases. CDR1 and CDR2 from the germline V gene are MNHEY and SVGAGI. The CDR3 consists of 16 residues. V shed 1 base and J 1 base; nucleotides not matched to a gene: 4. The CDR3 region has the DNA TGTGCCAGCAGTTACTTCTACAGGGGGGGCACAGATACGCAGTATTTT. Translation: CASSYFYRGGTDTQYF.

At least ten counts were recorded for this clonotype. The chain joins TRBV12-3 or TRBV12-4 to TRBJ2-5; TRBD2 aligns across 8 bases. CDR3 length: 15 amino acids. Trimming at V came to 6 bases and at J to 3 bases, leaving 9 bases not matched to a gene. Here the CDR3 DNA reads TGTGCCAGCAGAGCCCACGGGGGGGTTGAAGAGACCCAGTACTTC. Translated: CASRAHGGVEETQYF.

In its sample, this clonotype was seen many times. The chain uses TRBV20-1 and TRBJ2-7; 9 bases agree with TRBD1. The germline V gene encodes CDR1 DFQATT and CDR2 SNEGSKA (reference sequence). V shed 6 bases, J shed 2 bases, and the junction held 2 bases outside the gene matches. The CDR3 covers 12 residues. For the CDR3, the DNA is TGCAGTGCCGACAGGGGGGCCTACGAGCAGTACTTC. It specifies CSADRGAYEQYF.

The V and J genes are TRBV28 and TRBJ2-1; a weak D match, TRBD2 (6 bases). The V and J ends lost 2 bases and 10 bases respectively, with 12 bases between them. Germline CDR1 reads MDHEN; CDR2 reads SYDVKM. This CDR3 spans 13 amino acids. In DNA, the CDR3 is TGTGCCAGCAGTTTAGGGACTCACCAGGAGCAGTTCTTC. It translates to CASSLGTHQEQFF.

The chain carries TRBV18 and TRBJ2-3, with D possibly TRBD1 on 6 matching bases. This CDR3 has 14 amino acids. Trimming left V 5 bases short and J 4 bases short, with 13 bases between. The germline gives CDR1 KGHSH, CDR2 LQKENI. CDR3 region: CASSKRTGSDTQYF. The CDR3 DNA sequence: TGTGCCAGCTCAAAACGAACAGGGTCAGATACGCAGTATTTT. Together with reference TRBV18 and TRBJ2-3, the CDR3 gives the full variable domain: NAGVMQNPRHLVRRRGQEARLRCSPMKGHSHVYWYRQLPEEGLKFMVYLQKENIIDESGMPKERFSAEFPKEGPSILRIQQVVRGDSAAYFCASSKRTGSDTQYFGPGTRLTVL.

Only a few counts were recorded for this clonotype. With a much larger clone just one base away, this may be a read error. J is TRBJ2-4 and V is TRBV20-1, with a tentative D call TRBD1 (5 bases). With the DNA end fitting TRBJ2-7 better, the J assignment may be wrong. Germline CDR1 and CDR2: DFQATT and SNEGSKA (reference sequence). The CDR3 extends over 13 amino acids. CDR3 region: CSAGPGLVYEQYF. The CDR3 DNA follows: TGCAGTGCTGGTCCAGGGTTGGTTTACGAGCAGTACTTC.